This passage covers 5 T cell receptor beta chains from one sample sequenced in a study of somatic mutations in cytotoxic T cells in rheumatoid arthritis (dated by TCRdb to the late 2010s). Library generation was performed with the immunoSEQ multiplex PCR assay. TCRdb took over this immuneACCESS table, retaining in-frame rearrangements with V and J assigned. Such tables are incomplete; in checked studies, under half of the missing clones stem from an unresolved V gene, and the remainder is unexplained. For this sample there are about 33,000 clones; 84% appear just once. The ten biggest clones cover roughly 3.1% of the sample. Sequencing was carried out using CD8+ T cells sorted from blood. Receptor source: a man aged 40-55 years in good health.

The V call is TRBV6-5, the J call TRBJ1-5; no clear D gene. This CDR3 spans 14 amino acids. Trimming pared 2 bases from V and 6 bases from J, leaving 11 bases between. Germline lookup yields CDR1 MNHEY and CDR2 SVGAGI. CDR3 sequence reads: CASSYSGVGQPQHF. DNA of the CDR3: TGTGCCAGCAGTTACAGCGGGGTGGGTCAGCCCCAGCATTTT.

The rearrangement joins TRBV7-2 to TRBJ2-1; D is possibly TRBD1 (6 bases). V was clipped by 5 bases and J by 5 bases, with 13 bases between them. The CDR3 runs 14 residues. CDR1 and CDR2 (germline): SGHTA, FQGNSA. The CDR3 loop reads CASSLQGTHNEQFF. The CDR3 DNA is TGTGCCAGCAGCCTACAGGGTACCCACAATGAGCAGTTCTTC. The complete variable domain, with remaining parts taken from reference TRBV7-2 and TRBJ2-1, reads GAGVSQSPSNKVTEKGKDVELRCDPISGHTALYWYRQSLGQGLEFLIYFQGNSAPDKSGLPSDRFSAERTGGSVSTLTIQRTQQEDSAVYLCASSLQGTHNEQFFGPGTRLTVL.

On this clone itself: One end of the junction varies from germline; a read error may be responsible. The rearrangement uses TRBV7-7 and TRBJ1-5; 8 nucleotides match TRBD1. Per germline, CDR1 SSHAT and CDR2 FNYEAQ (reference sequence). The CDR3 length is 16 residues. CDR3 sequence reads: CASSSPGTGCNQPQHF. Written as DNA, the CDR3 is TGTGCTAGCAGCTCCCCCGGGACAGGCTGCAATCAGCCCCAGCATTTT.

This chain links TRBV6-5 with TRBJ2-7, with a weak D call TRBD1 (6 bases). The V gene's germline CDR1 is MNHEY and CDR2 SVGAGI. V lost 2 bases, J lost 7 bases, and 12 bases lay in between. The CDR3 sequence is 13 residues long. The chain's CDR3 is CASSYGQGWEQYF. The CDR3 DNA sequence: TGTGCCAGCAGTTACGGCCAGGGGTGGGAGCAGTACTTC.

This clone has just one count. The chain is built from TRBV7-9 and TRBJ2-5, with D possibly being TRBD2 (5 bases). Germline V gives CDR1 SEHNR, CDR2 FQNEAQ (reference sequence). V lost 1 base, J lost 10 bases, and 7 bases lay in between. The CDR3 spans 11 residues. The CDR3 spells CASSLERDQYF. CDR3 nucleotides: TGTGCCAGCAGCTTAGAGAGGGACCAGTACTTC.